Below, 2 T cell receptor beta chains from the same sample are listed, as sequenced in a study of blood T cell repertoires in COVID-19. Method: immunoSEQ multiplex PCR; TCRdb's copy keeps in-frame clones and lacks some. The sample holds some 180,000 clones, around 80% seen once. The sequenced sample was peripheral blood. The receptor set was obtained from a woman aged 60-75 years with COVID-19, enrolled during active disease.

As DNA, the CDR3 is TGTGCCAGCAGAGCCAGGGGGAACTATGGCTACACCTTC. Translation: CASRARGNYGYTF. The chain is built from TRBV27 and TRBJ1-2, with 7 bases aligning to TRBD1. The V gene's germline CDR1 is MNHEY and CDR2 SMNVEV (reference sequence). The V segment lost 6 bases and the J segment 2 bases; nucleotides outside the gene matches: 3. There are 13 residues in the CDR3.

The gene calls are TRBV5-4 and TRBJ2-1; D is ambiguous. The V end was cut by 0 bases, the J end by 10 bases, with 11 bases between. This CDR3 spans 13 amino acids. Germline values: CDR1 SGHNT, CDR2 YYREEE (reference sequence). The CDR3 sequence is CASSLEFTREQFF. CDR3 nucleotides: TGTGCCAGCAGCTTGGAATTCACGAGAGAGCAGTTCTTC. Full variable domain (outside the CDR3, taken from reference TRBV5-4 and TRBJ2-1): ETGVTQSPTHLIKTRGQQVTLRCSSQSGHNTVSWYQQALGQGPQFIFQYYREEENGRGNFPPRFSGLQFPNYSSELNVNALELDDSALYLCASSLEFTREQFFGPGTRLTVL.